These T cell receptor beta chains were read from a single sample in a study of blood T cells in healthy people across ages. One entry per CDR3 protein, called by TCRdb with MiXCR from the 5' RACE reads. The data contain some 800,000 distinct CDR3 sequences, roughly 44% of them singletons. The sample was blood. These receptors all come from a man in his 60s in good health. The CDR3 runs from the conserved cysteine through the conserved F or W. A D gene is named only where the DNA matches it firmly. Part of the rows lack a size; the others show once, few, many or a class for expanded clones.

j_call clone_size d_call v_call cdr3_nt cdr3_aa
TRBJ2-3 . . TRBV29-1 TGCAGCGTTGAAAAACGGGTAGGCACAGATACGCAGTATTTT CSVEKRVGTDTQYF
TRBJ1-1 . . TRBV5-1 TGCGCCAGCAGCTGGAAATCGGCTGGACAGACTGAAGACACTGAAGCTTTCTTT CASSWKSAGQTEDTEAFF
TRBJ2-7 . . TRBV7-3 TGTGCCAGCAGCTTGAGTAGCGCTACGGTCTACGAGCAGTACTTC CASSLSSATVYEQYF
TRBJ2-7 many TRBD1 TRBV5-1 TGCGCCAGCAGCGTGTATGACAGGGGAGACGAGCAGTACTTC CASSVYDRGDEQYF
TRBJ1-6 . TRBD1 TRBV5-1 TGCGCCAGCAGCACCGGACAGGGGGCAAAGTCACCCCTCCACTTT CASSTGQGAKSPLHF
TRBJ1-1 . . TRBV5-5 TGTGCCAGCAGCTTAACCGGGTATATGACTGAAGCTTTCTTT CASSLTGYMTEAFF
TRBJ2-5 few . TRBV5-1 TGCGCCAGCAGCTTGCATGGGTCCCTAGAGACCCAGTACTTC CASSLHGSLETQYF
TRBJ2-7 many . TRBV4-1 TGCGCCAGCAGCCAAGTGGCTATGGGACCCTACGAGCAGTACTTC CASSQVAMGPYEQYF
TRBJ2-1 . . TRBV7-2 TGTGCCAGCAGCTTAGAAATTTCCTCCAATGAGCAGTTCTTC CASSLEISSNEQFF
TRBJ2-1 . TRBD2 TRBV10-3 TGTGCCATCAGTGAGGCTAGCGGGGGTCGGAGTGAGCAGTTCTTC CAISEASGGRSEQFF
TRBJ2-3 . TRBD2 TRBV7-9 TGTGCCAGCAGCTTATACGGACTAGAGACAGATACGCAGTATTTT CASSLYGLETDTQYF
TRBJ2-7 . . TRBV20-1 TGCAGTGCTAGAGATTTCACAAGTTCCTCCGAGCAGTACTTC CSARDFTSSSEQYF
TRBJ2-7 . . TRBV4-1 TGCGCCAGCAGCCAAGATTTTGTGGGGTACGAGCAGTACTTC CASSQDFVGYEQYF
TRBJ1-5 . . TRBV6-1 TGTGCCAGCAGGATCGGGGCTGCCTACAATCAGCCCCAGCATTTT CASRIGAAYNQPQHF
TRBJ2-1 few TRBD1 TRBV29-1 TGCAGCGTTTTCAGGCAGGGGGCTTACAATGAGCAGTTCTTC CSVFRQGAYNEQFF
TRBJ2-5 few TRBD2 TRBV9 TGTGCCAGCAGCTTGGGACTAGCGGGGGGAAATATACAAGAGACCCAGTACTTC CASSLGLAGGNIQETQYF
TRBJ1-5 . . TRBV20-1 TGCAGTGCTAGAGATCAGGCGATTAGCAATCAGCCCCAGCATTTT CSARDQAISNQPQHF
TRBJ2-5 few . TRBV6-1 TGTGCCAGCAGCCCATTGAGGACCGGCGAGACCCAGTACTTC CASSPLRTGETQYF
TRBJ2-5 few TRBD2 TRBV15 TGTGCCACCAGCAGAGGTAGCGGGGGGGAAGAGACCCAGTACTTC CATSRGSGGEETQYF
TRBJ1-1 . TRBD1 TRBV9 TGTGCCAGCAGCATAATAACAGGGGGCCCTGAAGCTTTCTTT CASSIITGGPEAFF
TRBJ1-2 . . TRBV7-9 TGTGCCAGCAGCTTAGCCCTCGAGCAGAGATCATATGGCTACACCTTC CASSLALEQRSYGYTF
TRBJ2-1 few TRBD2 TRBV2 TGTGCCAGCAGTAGGGGACTAGCGGAAACGACCCAGTTCTTC CASSRGLAETTQFF
TRBJ2-5 . TRBD2 TRBV29-1 TGCAGCGTTGCGGGGGGATCCCCCTACAATGAGCAGTACTTC CSVAGGSPYNEQYF
TRBJ2-3 many . TRBV24-1 TGTGCCACCAGAAAAGGGGGCACAGATACGCAGTATTTT CATRKGGTDTQYF
TRBJ1-2 . . TRBV5-1 TGCGCCAGCAGCCTAGACACTTCTAACTATGGCTACACCTTC CASSLDTSNYGYTF
TRBJ2-3 . . TRBV7-2 TGTGCCAGCAGCATGACGGGGGGCAAGGCAGATACGCAGTATTTT CASSMTGGKADTQYF
TRBJ2-1 few . TRBV20-1 TGCAGTGCGGGCGGGGATGGCGATGAGCAGTTCTTC CSAGGDGDEQFF
TRBJ1-2 few TRBD1 TRBV7-9 TGTGCCAGCAGCGACAGGACAGGGGGACTGGGAGGCTACACCTTC CASSDRTGGLGGYTF
TRBJ2-1 few TRBD2 TRBV7-6 TGTGCCAGCAGCTTAGTATGGAGCGGGGGGATAAATGAGCAGTTCTTC CASSLVWSGGINEQFF
TRBJ1-2 . . TRBV7-2 TGTGCCAGCAGCCAGGACACCCTCTATGGCTACACCTTC CASSQDTLYGYTF
TRBJ1-1 . . TRBV20-1 TGCAGTGCTAGGACTTATGAAATGAACACTGAAGCTTTCTTT CSARTYEMNTEAFF
TRBJ1-2 . . TRBV5-1 TGCGCCAGCAGCTCCGGGGGATACGATGGCTACACCTTC CASSSGGYDGYTF
TRBJ1-2 . TRBD1 TRBV5-6 TGTGCCAGCAGCCGACAGGGGGCGTCGAATGGCTACACCTTC CASSRQGASNGYTF
TRBJ1-2 . TRBD1 TRBV12-3/TRBV12-4 TGTGCCAGCAGTTTATGGGAACAGGGGGACTATGGCTACACCTTC CASSLWEQGDYGYTF
TRBJ2-7 . . TRBV24-1 TGTCCCACCAGTGAGGACAGCTCCTACGAGCAGTACTTC CPTSEDSSYEQYF
TRBJ2-7 . . TRBV4-1 TGCGCCAGCAGCCCGGGGGGCTCGGGATCCTACGAGCAGTACTTC CASSPGGSGSYEQYF
TRBJ2-7 . . TRBV18 TGTGCCAGCTCCCCCGGGCGGGTCGGGATCTACGAGCAGTACTTC CASSPGRVGIYEQYF
TRBJ2-7 few . TRBV7-2 TGTGCCAGCAGTCCCGCTACAGAGATCAGCGAGCAGTACTTC CASSPATEISEQYF
TRBJ1-1 . . TRBV7-8 TGTGCCAGCAGCTTAAGGGGAACCACTGAAGCTTTCTTT CASSLRGTTEAFF
TRBJ2-7 . TRBD2 TRBV7-2 TGTGCCAGCAGCCCCTGGACTAGCTCCACCCACTCCTACGAGCAGTACTTC CASSPWTSSTHSYEQYF
TRBJ2-7 . . TRBV20-1 TGCAGTGCTAGAGGACTAGTGGGGCGGTACGAGCAGTACTTC CSARGLVGRYEQYF
TRBJ1-1 few . TRBV3-1 TGTGCCAGCAGCCAAGATCAAGGGATCGCTGAAGCTTTCTTT CASSQDQGIAEAFF
TRBJ2-7 . . TRBV6-1 TGTGCCAGCAAATACTACGACTACGAGCAGTACTTC CASKYYDYEQYF
TRBJ2-7 . TRBD2 TRBV12-3/TRBV12-4 TGTGCCAGCAGTTTACAGGGACTATTAAGCGAGCAGTACTTC CASSLQGLLSEQYF
TRBJ2-3 . . TRBV27 TGTGCCAGCAGCCTGAAATCCTGGATCACAGATACGCAGTATTTT CASSLKSWITDTQYF
TRBJ2-7 . TRBD1 TRBV7-2 TGTGCCAGCAGCGCTACAGGGGATCTCTACGAGCAGTACTTC CASSATGDLYEQYF
TRBJ1-2 . . TRBV25-1 TGTGCCAGCAGTGAATACCAGGGAGACGGCTACACCTTC CASSEYQGDGYTF
TRBJ2-1 . . TRBV12-3/TRBV12-4 TGTGCCAGCAGTTTCGTCTTGCGGGGGCGAGCGCGCGATGAGCAGTTCTTC CASSFVLRGRARDEQFF
TRBJ2-5 . . TRBV30 TGTGCCTGGAATCCCTCCGGACACTTCCGAGAGACCCAGTACTTC CAWNPSGHFRETQYF
TRBJ2-7 . . TRBV20-1 TGCAGTGCAGACACAGGTTCCTACGAGCAGTACTTC CSADTGSYEQYF
TRBJ2-7 . . TRBV7-2 TGTGCCAGCAGCACAACGGGCGGGGTCTCCTACGAGCAGTACTTC CASSTTGGVSYEQYF
TRBJ1-5 . . TRBV20-1 TGCAGTGCTGGTGCGGGGCGTGGCAATCAGCCCCAGCATTTT CSAGAGRGNQPQHF
TRBJ2-7 few . TRBV12-3/TRBV12-4 TGTGCCAGCAGTTTAGAAGGGCGCGAGCAGTACTTC CASSLEGREQYF